The subject of this entry is one T cell receptor beta chain. The target antigen is unknown. These data are taken from a study of tumor-infiltrating lymphocytes in localized non-small cell lung cancer. For the study at large: The cohort mixed smokers and never-smokers, several histologies, and some post-neoadjuvant-chemotherapy samples. Overall study findings and caveats: Immunotypes IM1 and IM2 had similar TCR-derived T-cell fractions. Different pieces of the same tissue were used for each assay.

Repertoires were generated with immunoSEQ multiplex PCR, while TCRdb's copy carries only in-frame clones and drops some. The table lists roughly 13,000 clones, roughly 82% of them singletons. The CDR3 has 14 residues. Germline V gene data show CDR1 as MRHNA and CDR2 as SNTAGT. With 6 bases removed from V and 1 base from J, the gap between germline ends came to 9 bases. The source material was uninvolved lung tissue not adjacent to the tumor. The genes are TRBV6-4 and TRBJ2-2; possible D gene TRBD2, 5 bases. This TCR derives from a human donor with non-small cell lung cancer. The CDR3 DNA sequence: TGTGCCAGCAGGGAAGAGGGGAACACCGGGGAGCTGTTTTTT. Residues: CASREEGNTGELFF.